Below, 13 T cell receptor beta chains from the same sample are listed, as sequenced in a study of human T cells and chemical hapten exposure. The time point: pre-sensitization, week 0. Treatment described: therapeutic diphenylcyclopropenone sensitization with weekly scalp DPC. TCRdb reprocessed the RACE reads via MiXCR and lists one record per CDR3 protein. The sample lists more than 300,000 distinct CDR3 sequences; approximately 5.8% were seen once. The input for sequencing was whole blood, taken in connection with sensitization to the hapten diphenylcyclopropenone (DPC). The source of these receptors is a woman aged 18-29 years with alopecia areata. Some clones in this sample may be carry-over from other donors' samples.

This clonotype has ten or more counts. V usage is TRBV4-2 and J usage is TRBJ2-3, with 16 positions matching TRBD2. This CDR3 is built from 17 residues. The junction had 7 bases not matched to a gene; V was cut back by 4 bases and J by 6 bases. The germline V gene encodes CDR1 LGHNA and CDR2 YNFKEQ. This CDR3 reads CASSRPGLAGGRDTQYF. CDR3 nucleotide sequence: TGTGCCAGCAGCCGGCCGGGACTAGCGGGGGGGCGTGATACGCAGTATTTT.

There are a few counts of this clonotype. The chain carries TRBV13 and TRBJ1-4; D is unclear. The CDR3 contains 13 residues. Trimming cost V 1 base and J 12 bases, with 12 bases left between them. CDR1 is PRHDT and CDR2 is FYEKMQ in the germline V gene (reference sequence). CDR3 DNA: TGTGCCAGCAGCTTAGTGCGCTCCCGGGAACTGTTTTTT. It codes for CASSLVRSRELFF.

This clonotype was found many times. The V call is TRBV12-5, the J call TRBJ2-3, with D possibly matching TRBD2 (5 bases). This CDR3 contains 16 residues. In germline, CDR1 is LGHNT, CDR2 FRNRAP. V shed 3 bases and J shed 4 bases, with 17 bases lying between them. CDR3 bases: TGTGCTAGTGGTTTAGGGTCCGGGATCTTGGCAGATACGCAGTATTTT. This codes for CASGLGSGILADTQYF.

This clonotype was counted a few times. Here the CDR3 DNA reads TGCGCCAGCAGCCAAGTCGATCAGCAAGAGACCCAGTACTTC. Translating it yields CASSQVDQQETQYF. The gene calls are TRBV4-1 and TRBJ2-5; unclear D gene. The CDR3 spans 14 residues. Per the germline V gene, CDR1 is MGHRA and CDR2 is YSYEKL. Trimming took 1 base from V and 2 from J, leaving 8 bases between them.

This clonotype has just a few counts. This chain connects TRBV10-3 to TRBJ2-4; 8 nucleotides line up with TRBD2. Per germline, CDR1 ENHRY and CDR2 SYGVKD. Trimming took 6 bases from V and 5 from J; bases not matched to a gene: 3. The CDR3 is made up of 13 amino acids. The DNA for the CDR3 is TGTGCCATCAGCCCGGGGGGGCAAAACATTCAGTACTTC. This encodes CAISPGGQNIQYF.

The V gene is TRBV28, the J gene TRBJ2-3, with TRBD2 matching 8 bases. Germline trimming cut 7 bases from V and 4 bases from J; bases unmatched to any gene: 22. This CDR3 is built from 19 residues. Germline CDR1 and CDR2: MDHEN and SYDVKM. The chain's CDR3 is CASILVGGGRERRADTQYF. In nucleotides, the CDR3 is TGTGCCAGCATCCTAGTCGGGGGGGGCCGAGAAAGGCGGGCAGATACGCAGTATTTT.

This clonotype was seen at least ten times. The rearrangement joins TRBV29-1 to TRBJ2-2, with D possibly called TRBD1 or TRBD2 (6 bases each). V was clipped by 6 bases and J by 3 bases, with 20 bases between them. The germline V gene has CDR1 SQVTM and CDR2 ANQGSEA. The CDR3 covers 16 residues. The CDR3, as DNA: TGCAGCGTCCCTGGCGGAGGGGGGACGGACACCGGGGAGCTGTTTTTT. As protein: CSVPGGGGTDTGELFF.

This clonotype occurred a few times. This chain connects TRBV2 to TRBJ2-7; 12 bases align to TRBD2. With V trimmed by 6 bases and J by 7 bases, 7 bases remained unmatched. CDR3 length equals 14 residues. Germline CDR1 and CDR2: SNHLY and FYNNEI. CDR3 loop: CASRSTSGGSEQYF. The CDR3 DNA reads TGTGCCAGCAGATCGACTAGCGGGGGTAGTGAGCAGTACTTC.

This chain joins TRBV18 and TRBJ1-6, with TRBD1 as a possible D gene (5 bases). V was trimmed by 3 bases and J by 9 bases, leaving 18 bases between them. This CDR3 region has 16 residues. Germline V CDR1 and CDR2: KGHSH, LQKENI. The DNA for the CDR3 is TGTGCCAGCTCACCTCAGGGCGGAGAAGGGGTTTCACCCCTCCACTTT. It encodes CASSPQGGEGVSPLHF.

This clonotype was seen more than once but under ten times. The chain couples TRBV5-6 to TRBJ2-3, with D hard to call. CDR1 is SGHDT, CDR2 YYEEEE, per germline. Trimming shortened V by 0 bases and J by 0 bases, and 11 bases separated the two germline ends. The CDR3 is 16 residues long. The CDR3 bases are TGTGCCAGCAGCTTGGACCCCTCACCCAGCACAGATACGCAGTATTTT. Amino acids: CASSLDPSPSTDTQYF. Combining the CDR3 with reference TRBV5-6 and TRBJ2-3 gives the whole variable domain DAGVTQSPTHLIKTRGQQVTLRCSPKSGHDTVSWYQQALGQGPQFIFQYYEEEERQRGNFPDRFSGHQFPNYSSELNVNALLLGDSALYLCASSLDPSPSTDTQYFGPGTRLTVL.

The rearrangement uses TRBV20-1 and TRBJ2-3; 10 bases map to TRBD2. The CDR3 runs to 14 residues. Germline V gene data show CDR1 as DFQATT and CDR2 as SNEGSKA (reference sequence). V shed 5 bases and J 6 bases; nucleotides not matched to a gene: 8. DNA for the CDR3: TGCAGTGCTGGGATACTAGCGGGGATGGATACGCAGTATTTT. Its translation is CSAGILAGMDTQYF.

The sample holds many counts of this clonotype. One junction end does not reproduce the germline sequence, and a read error may be involved. The gene calls are TRBV7-8 and TRBJ2-3, with D perhaps being TRBD1 or TRBD2 (5 bases each). Germline lookup yields CDR1 SGHVS and CDR2 FQNEAQ. The CDR3 has 13 residues. CDR3 DNA: TGTGCCAGCAGCTTAGACGTCGGGGACCGAAGAAATTTT. Amino acid sequence: CASSLDVGDRRNF.

This clonotype appeared a few times. The gene calls are TRBV4-1 and TRBJ2-3; 8 nucleotides align to TRBD2. In germline, CDR1 is MGHRA, CDR2 YSYEKL. CDR3 length: 17 residues. With V trimmed by 1 base and J by 0 bases, 6 bases remained unmatched. This CDR3 is CASSQVGAGASTDTQYF. CDR3 sequence (DNA): TGCGCCAGCAGCCAAGTGGGAGCGGGGGCCAGCACAGATACGCAGTATTTT.